This T cell receptor beta chain was identified in a study of blood T cells in healthy people across ages. With a J-beta primer mix and a sample-barcoded 5' primer, a second PCR ran roughly 6 to 11 cycles. One entry per CDR3 protein, called by TCRdb with MiXCR from the 5' RACE reads. Of 1.5 million to 2 million distinct CDR3 sequences listed, around 50% are singletons. The clonotype originates from a woman aged 40-49 years in good health. The sequenced material came from blood.

The CDR3 sequence: CASSQEWAAEAFF. The CDR3, as DNA: TGCGCCAGCAGCCAAGAGTGGGCCGCTGAAGCTTTCTTT. The V gene is TRBV4-3, the J gene TRBJ1-1; no firm D call. V was pared by 0 bases and J by 6 bases, with 8 bases between. The CDR3 contains 13 residues. In germline, CDR1 is LGHNA, CDR2 YSLEER.